These 27 T cell receptor beta chains came from one sample sequenced in a study of Graves' ophthalmopathy and Graves' hyperthyroidism. Amplification targeted the TCR beta CDR3 regions, with RNA transcripts as the source material. HTBI primers primed a first-round RT-PCR, and a second-round multiplex PCR followed. TCRdb re-derived calls from the multiplex PCR reads in MiXCR, one entry per CDR3 protein. The sample records about 500,000 distinct CDR3 sequences, under 15% being singletons. Sequencing used blood. These receptors were obtained from a woman aged 30 to 39 with Graves' ophthalmopathy.

The sample holds many counts of this clonotype. V usage is TRBV6-5 and J usage is TRBJ2-7, with TRBD1 as a possible D gene (5 bases). V gave up 5 bases and J gave up 4 bases, with 12 bases separating them. The germline V gene has CDR1 MNHEY and CDR2 SVGAGI. This CDR3 region has 13 residues. The CDR3 protein is CASSIDRIYEQYF. The CDR3, as DNA: TGTGCCAGCAGTATCGACAGAATTTACGAGCAGTACTTC.

The chain joins TRBV28 to TRBJ1-5, with TRBD1 matching over 8 bases. This CDR3 is 14 amino acids long. Germline-derived CDR1 and CDR2 are MDHEN and SYDVKM. With V trimmed by 6 bases and J by 9 bases, 10 bases remained unmatched. The CDR3 nucleotides are TGTGCCAGCAGCCCTGGACAGGGAACATGGCCCCAGCATTTT. This translates into CASSPGQGTWPQHF.

Remarks on this clonotype: Germline and junction disagree at one end, which may indicate a read error. The DNA of the CDR3 is TGTGCCAGTAGTTACAGGGGGCGAGGAGAGACCCAGTACTTC. Translation: CASSYRGRGETQYF. The rearrangement links TRBV6-5 to TRBJ2-5; 9 positions agree with TRBD1. The length of the CDR3 is 14 residues. Germline loops: CDR1 MNHEY, CDR2 SVGAGI.

The chain employs TRBV25-1 and TRBJ1-2; tentative D call: TRBD1 (5 bases). The V end lost 5 bases, the J end lost 3 bases, and 10 bases lay between the germline ends. This CDR3 contains 13 residues. Germline V lookup: CDR1 MGHDK, CDR2 SYGVNS. CDR3 sequence reads: CASSRSGHYGYTF. Written as DNA, the CDR3 is TGTGCCAGCAGTCGTTCAGGGCACTATGGCTACACCTTC.

This clonotype was recorded many times. The CDR3 DNA reads as TGTGCCAGTAGCACGGGACAGGATTTCGAAGAGCAGTACTTC. This sequence encodes CASSTGQDFEEQYF. V usage is TRBV19 and J usage is TRBJ2-7, with 8 bases matching TRBD1. Losses at the gene ends were 6 bases for V and 7 bases for J; bases not matched to a gene: 11. Germline V gene data show CDR1 as LNHDA and CDR2 as SQIVND (reference sequence). The CDR3 contains 14 residues.

This clonotype was counted at least ten times. This sequence joins TRBV3-1 and TRBJ2-7; D is perhaps TRBD1 or TRBD2 (5 bases each). V lost 4 bases and J 3 bases, leaving 13 bases between the germline ends. Germline V gene sequence: CDR1 LGHDT, CDR2 YNNKEL (reference sequence). This CDR3 spans 14 amino acids. The CDR3 DNA follows: TGTGCCAGCAGCCTCGGGGCTCTCTTCTACGAGCAGTACTTC. Protein: CASSLGALFYEQYF.

This clonotype was counted many times. The rearrangement uses TRBV27 and TRBJ1-1, with TRBD1 as a possible D gene (6 bases). CDR1 is MNHEY, CDR2 SMNVEV, per germline (reference sequence). V was clipped by 3 bases and J by 5 bases, with 13 bases between them. This CDR3 spans 14 amino acids. The DNA for the CDR3 is TGTGCCAGCAGTTTGTCCATGAGGGGGACTGAAGCTTTCTTT. Its translation is CASSLSMRGTEAFF.

This clonotype was recorded a few times. CDR3 loop: CASTPSAAGAPYEQYF. The CDR3 DNA follows: TGTGCCAGCACCCCCTCCGCGGCGGGGGCCCCCTACGAGCAGTACTTC. This chain links TRBV6-1 with TRBJ2-7; tentatively, D is TRBD2 (7 bases). Germline assignment: CDR1 MNHNS and CDR2 SASEGT. The V end was cut by 7 bases, the J end by 2 bases, with 21 bases between. The CDR3 is 16 amino acids.

As concerns this clonotype: One junction end does not reproduce the germline sequence, and a read error may be involved. The chain is built from TRBV5-6 and TRBJ1-1, with no clear D. The length of the CDR3 is 12 residues. CDR1 is SGHDT, CDR2 YYEEEE, per germline. The CDR3 is CASSLGSTEALF. CDR3 nucleotide sequence: TGTGCCAGCAGCTTGGGGTCAACTGAAGCTCTCTTT.

This clonotype was seen only a few times. The chain couples TRBV18 to TRBJ2-5; 7 nucleotides line up with TRBD1. Germline V gene lookup returns CDR1 KGHSH and CDR2 LQKENI. CDR3 size: 15 residues. The V gene end was trimmed by 6 bases and the J gene end by 4 bases; junction bases not matched to a gene: 11. CDR3 nucleotides: TGTGCCAGCTCCTCCACTAGACAGGGAATAGAGACCCAGTACTTC. Protein: CASSSTRQGIETQYF.

The sample holds a few counts of this clonotype. CDR3 in DNA: TGTGCCAGCAGAGTAGACAGGGTAATTGAGACCCAGTACTTC. Encoded protein: CASRVDRVIETQYF. The V call is TRBV28, the J call TRBJ2-5; 7 bases map to TRBD1. The CDR3 contains 14 residues. Germline trimming cut 6 bases from V and 5 bases from J; bases unmatched to any gene: 9. In germline, CDR1 is MDHEN, CDR2 SYDVKM.

There are many counts of this clonotype. The CDR3 DNA sequence: TGTGCCAGCAGGAACCGGGGTAGGGGAAGCAATCAGCCCCAGCATTTT. Protein product: CASRNRGRGSNQPQHF. The rearrangement uses TRBV6-1 and TRBJ1-5; maybe TRBD1 (5 bases). This CDR3 comprises 16 residues. Germline V gene lookup returns CDR1 MNHNS and CDR2 SASEGT. V gave up 6 bases and J gave up 1 base, with 16 bases separating them.

This clonotype was seen at least ten times. This rearrangement joins TRBV12-3 or TRBV12-4 to TRBJ1-6; 7 bases line up with TRBD1. The CDR3 has 11 amino acids. Trimming at V came to 1 base and at J to 17 bases, leaving 2 bases not matched to a gene. The CDR3, as DNA: TGTGCCAGCAGTTTAGGGACAGGAATCCACTTT. Protein sequence: CASSLGTGIHF.

This clonotype came up many times. The chain employs TRBV4-1 and TRBJ2-7; TRBD2 might be the D (6 bases). Germline CDR1 MGHRA, CDR2 YSYEKL. Trimming left V 0 bases short and J 3 bases short, with 12 bases between. The CDR3 has 15 residues. The CDR3 nucleotides read TGCGCCAGCAGCCAAGAGCCAGCGGGTGGCTACGAGCAGTACTTC. Protein: CASSQEPAGGYEQYF.

This clonotype was seen repeatedly, ten times or more. The chain uses TRBV6-1 and TRBJ1-2; D is unresolved. Germline V lookup: CDR1 MNHNS, CDR2 SASEGT. The CDR3 sequence is 12 residues long. The CDR3 sequence: CASRTSNYGYTF. The CDR3 region has the DNA TGTGCGTCGCGGACCTCGAACTATGGCTACACCTTC.

This clonotype was seen repeatedly, ten times or more. The chain carries TRBV19 and TRBJ1-2; no definite D call. This CDR3 has 14 amino acids. CDR1 and CDR2 (germline): LNHDA, SQIVND (reference sequence). V was cut by 7 bases and J by 0 bases, with 12 bases left in between. CDR3 nucleotide sequence: TGTGCCAGTAATCGGGCAGGCCCTAACTATGGCTACACCTTC. Translating gives CASNRAGPNYGYTF.

This clonotype was detected many times. The genes are TRBV6-1 and TRBJ2-5, with D perhaps being TRBD1 or TRBD2 (5 bases each). Germline CDR1 is MNHNS and CDR2 is SASEGT. The CDR3 is 14 residues long. Trimming left V 6 bases short and J 1 base short, with 12 bases between. CDR3 in amino acids: CASREGLRQETQYF. CDR3 nucleotides: TGTGCCAGCAGAGAGGGGCTACGCCAAGAGACCCAGTACTTC.

V usage is TRBV6-2 or TRBV6-3 and J usage is TRBJ2-7, with 8 bases lining up with TRBD1. The CDR3 is made up of 15 amino acids. Germline V gene data show CDR1 as MNHEY and CDR2 as SVGEGT. Losses at the gene ends were 2 bases for V and 5 bases for J; bases not matched to a gene: 8. CDR3 bases: TGTGCCAGCAGTTACGTCAGGGGGCTTGTCGACGAGCAGTACTTC. It yields the protein CASSYVRGLVDEQYF.

There are many counts of this clonotype. The chain combines TRBV5-1 with TRBJ1-1, with TRBD1 as a possible D gene (6 bases). CDR1 SGHRS and CDR2 YFSETQ come from the germline V gene. CDR3 length equals 14 residues. V shed 3 bases and J shed 3 bases, with 12 bases lying between them. CDR3 DNA: TGCGCCAGCAGCTGGGACAATTCAGACACTGAAGCTTTCTTT. This encodes CASSWDNSDTEAFF. Complete variable domain (other parts from reference TRBV5-1 and TRBJ1-1): KAGVTQTPRYLIKTRGQQVTLSCSPISGHRSVSWYQQTPGQGLQFLFEYFSETQRNKGNFPGRFSGRQFSNSRSEMNVSTLELGDSALYLCASSWDNSDTEAFFGQGTRLTVV.

The rearrangement links TRBV19 to TRBJ1-5; possibly TRBD1 for D (6 bases). The CDR3 is 16 amino acids. The V and J ends lost 8 bases and 0 bases respectively, with 17 bases between them. Germline V gene sequence: CDR1 LNHDA, CDR2 SQIVND (reference sequence). The CDR3 reads CASEGFGGHSNQPQHF. In nucleotides, the CDR3 is TGTGCCAGTGAAGGTTTCGGGGGGCATAGCAATCAGCCCCAGCATTTT.

This clonotype was seen ten or more times. The CDR3 coding sequence is TGTGCCAGCAGTTCGCAGGGTCTCCCTGAAGCTTTCTTT. It specifies CASSSQGLPEAFF. V usage is TRBV11-2 and J usage is TRBJ1-1; D is perhaps TRBD1 (5 bases). The V end was cut by 6 bases, the J end by 6 bases, with 14 bases between. Germline loops: CDR1 SGHAT, CDR2 FQNNGV. CDR3 length: 13 amino acids. The full variable domain, its missing parts supplied by reference TRBV11-2 and TRBJ1-1, is EAGVAQSPRYKIIEKRQSVAFWCNPISGHATLYWYQQILGQGPKLLIQFQNNGVVDDSQLPKDRFSAERLKGVDSTLKIQPAKLEDSAVYLCASSSQGLPEAFFGQGTRLTVV.

This clonotype was seen more than once but under ten times. The chain employs TRBV7-3 and TRBJ2-2; TRBD2 agrees at 12 bases. The length of the CDR3 is 21 residues. Germline CDR1 and CDR2: SGHTA and FQGTGA. The trim removed 1 base at V and 2 bases at J, leaving 14 bases unmatched. The CDR3 coding sequence is TGTGCCAGCAGCTTAATTATCCTTGGGCCTAGCGGGAGGGCCAACACCGGGGAGCTGTTTTTT. Protein sequence: CASSLIILGPSGRANTGELFF.

On this clonotype itself: One end of the junction is discordant with germline, which a read error may explain. V usage is TRBV5-1 and J usage is TRBJ1-1, with TRBD1 as a possible D gene (6 bases). Germline V gene sequence: CDR1 SGHRS, CDR2 YFSETQ. The length of the CDR3 is 16 residues. CDR3 DNA sequence: TGCGCCAGCAGCTGGGAGGGTGGACAGCCCGCTGCTGAATCTTTCTTT. Protein: CASSWEGGQPAAESFF.

The J gene is TRBJ1-5, the V gene TRBV25-1; D might be TRBD1 (5 bases). Deletions cut 4 bases from V and 4 bases from J, with 11 bases between. This CDR3 has 14 residues. CDR1 and CDR2 (germline): MGHDK, SYGVNS. The CDR3 DNA reads TGTGCCAGCAGTGCCATGGGGGATAATCAGCCCCAGCATTTT. Translated: CASSAMGDNQPQHF.

The table lists this clonotype with many counts. V gene TRBV6-1 combines with J gene TRBJ2-2, with unresolved D. Between the trimmed V and J ends, which lost 7 bases and 7 bases, there was a span of 10 bases. The CDR3 covers 12 residues. Germline V gene data show CDR1 as MNHNS and CDR2 as SASEGT. CDR3 sequence (DNA): TGTGCCAGCACCAGGTCGGTCGGGGAGCTGTTTTTT. It encodes CASTRSVGELFF.

Many counts were recorded for this clonotype. The V and J genes are TRBV10-3 and TRBJ1-2; D might be TRBD1 (6 bases). The germline gives CDR1 ENHRY, CDR2 SYGVKD. This CDR3 has 17 residues. V lost 0 bases and J lost 4, with 18 bases in between. The CDR3 loop is CAISESGRGTTSYGYTF. The CDR3 region has the DNA TGTGCCATCAGTGAGTCGGGCAGGGGAACTACAAGCTATGGCTACACCTTC.

This clonotype was found a few times. This chain connects TRBV4-1 to TRBJ2-4; D gene uncertain. This CDR3 has 12 residues. V was cut by 0 bases and J by 5 bases, with 2 bases left in between. Germline CDR1 is MGHRA and CDR2 is YSYEKL. CDR3 in DNA: TGCGCCAGCAGCCAAGAGGAAAACATTCAGTACTTC. It is translated as CASSQEENIQYF.